This T cell receptor beta chain was captured by sequencing in a study of T cell responses to AZD1222 COVID-19 vaccine. Repertoires were generated with immunoSEQ multiplex PCR, while TCRdb's copy carries only in-frame clones and drops some. The repertoire holds around 100,000 clones, with 87% as singletons. In the case of this clone: As yet, its antigen is unknown.

Study-level points and caveats: White British donors predominated, females outnumbered males, and clonal diversity was possibly underestimated. Spike-specific TCR breadth and depth grew following two AZD1222 doses. Regions left unmutated in variants are reportedly the target of nearly half of spike-specific TCRs.

The CDR3 length is 16 residues. Germline CDR1 is SEHNR and CDR2 is FQNEAQ (reference sequence). The V gene end was trimmed by 5 bases and the J gene end by 6 bases; junction bases not matched to a gene: 11. Sequenced here: peripheral blood, sampled 28 days after the second AZD1222 dose. The receptor comes from an adult who received the AZD1222 COVID-19 vaccine. J is TRBJ2-1 and V is TRBV7-9; the match to TRBD2 covers 9 bases. CDR3 sequence: CASSPPLTSGGNEQFF. The CDR3 DNA reads TGTGCCAGCAGCCCCCCCTTGACTAGCGGAGGCAATGAGCAGTTCTTC.